This T cell receptor beta chain comes out of a study of T cells after yellow fever vaccination. At the level of the study: Libraries from low-cell-number fractions were prepared with the SMART-Seq v4 Ultra Low Input RNA kit.

5'RACE template switching produced TCR cDNA carrying a universal primer site and UMIs. TCRdb re-derived calls from the 5' RACE reads in MiXCR, one entry per CDR3 protein. The repertoire consists of 450,000 to 600,000 distinct CDR3 sequences, with roughly 14% occurring once and the leading ten covering around an eighth. Trimming removed 3 bases at V and 0 bases at J, with 6 bases between. This CDR3 region has 15 residues. In regard to this clonotype: Its specificity is not known.

Whole-study findings and limits: FACS-sorted repertoires could harbor abundant contaminating bulk-population clonotypes.

The chain joins TRBV12-3 or TRBV12-4 to TRBJ2-6; D is unresolved. Sequencing was performed on PBMCs, taken on the day of the yellow fever booster vaccination. This sequence originates from a man aged 30-40 years who received the YFV17D yellow fever vaccine. This chain's CDR3 is CASSLLPSGANVLTF. The DNA of the CDR3 is TGTGCCAGCAGTTTGCTGCCCTCTGGGGCCAACGTCCTGACTTTC.